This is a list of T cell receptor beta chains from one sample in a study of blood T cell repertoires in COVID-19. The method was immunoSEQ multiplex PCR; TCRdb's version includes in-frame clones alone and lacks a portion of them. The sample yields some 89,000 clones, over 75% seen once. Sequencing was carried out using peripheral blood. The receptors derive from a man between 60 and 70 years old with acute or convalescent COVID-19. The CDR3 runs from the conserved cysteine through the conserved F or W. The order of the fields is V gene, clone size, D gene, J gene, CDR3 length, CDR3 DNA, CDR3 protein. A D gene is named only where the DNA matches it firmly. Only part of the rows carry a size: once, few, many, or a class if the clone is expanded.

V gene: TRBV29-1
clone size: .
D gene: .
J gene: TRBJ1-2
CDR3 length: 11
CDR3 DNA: TGCAGCGTTGATGGGGGCGACGGCTACACCTTC
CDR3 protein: CSVDGGDGYTF

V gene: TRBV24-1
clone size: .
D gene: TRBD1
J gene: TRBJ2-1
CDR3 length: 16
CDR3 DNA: TGTGCCACCAGTGATACCGGGACAGGGACCGCCAATGAGCAGTTCTTC
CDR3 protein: CATSDTGTGTANEQFF

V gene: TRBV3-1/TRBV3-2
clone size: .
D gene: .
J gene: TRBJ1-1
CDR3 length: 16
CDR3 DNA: TGTGCCAGCAGCCAACATGCTCAGGGTCTCGTGACTGAAGCTTTCTTT
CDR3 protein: CASSQHAQGLVTEAFF

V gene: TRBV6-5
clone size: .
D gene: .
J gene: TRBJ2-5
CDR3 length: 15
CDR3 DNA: TGTGCCAGCACCACGTGGCGGGACTCCCAAGAGACCCAGTACTTC
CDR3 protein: CASTTWRDSQETQYF

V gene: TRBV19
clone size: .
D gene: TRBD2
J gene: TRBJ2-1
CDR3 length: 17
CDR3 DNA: TGTGCCAGTAGTAACCTCCTTGCGGGAGGTTACTACAATGAGCAGTTCTTC
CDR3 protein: CASSNLLAGGYYNEQFF

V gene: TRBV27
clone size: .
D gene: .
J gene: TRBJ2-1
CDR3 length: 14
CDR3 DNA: TGTGCCAGCAGTTTTCTACGGGGGTGGGGTGAGCAGTTCTTC
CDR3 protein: CASSFLRGWGEQFF

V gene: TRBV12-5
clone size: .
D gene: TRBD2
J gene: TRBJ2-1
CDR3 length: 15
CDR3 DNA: TGTGCTAGTGGTCCTGGACTAGCGGGCCTAAATGAGCAGTTCTTC
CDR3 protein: CASGPGLAGLNEQFF

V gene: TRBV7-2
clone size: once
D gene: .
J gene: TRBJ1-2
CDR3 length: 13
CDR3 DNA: TGTGCCAGCAGCGAGGCTGGGGCAAGGGGCTACACCTTC
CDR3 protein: CASSEAGARGYTF

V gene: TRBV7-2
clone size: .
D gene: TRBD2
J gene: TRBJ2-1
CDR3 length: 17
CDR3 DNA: TGTGCCAGCAGCTTAGCGACTAGCGGCCCTCAACGGGGTGAGCAGTTCTTC
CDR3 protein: CASSLATSGPQRGEQFF

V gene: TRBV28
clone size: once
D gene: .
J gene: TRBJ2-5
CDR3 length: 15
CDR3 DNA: TGTGCCAGCCGAAAAGAGAGGGCAGATTTGGAGACCCAGTACTTC
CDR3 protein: CASRKERADLETQYF

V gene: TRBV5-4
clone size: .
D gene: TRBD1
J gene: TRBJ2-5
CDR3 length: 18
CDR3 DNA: TGTGCCAGCAGTCCCGGACAGGGTTTCCTTCCCACGAAAGAGACCCAGTACTTC
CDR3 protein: CASSPGQGFLPTKETQYF

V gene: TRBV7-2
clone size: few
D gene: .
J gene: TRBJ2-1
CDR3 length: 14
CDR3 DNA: TGTGCCAGCAGCTTAGCTACAGGGTACAATGAGCAGTTCTTC
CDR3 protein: CASSLATGYNEQFF

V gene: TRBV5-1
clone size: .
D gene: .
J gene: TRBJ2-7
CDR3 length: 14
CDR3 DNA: TGCGCCAGCAGCCAACGAGCGGGCGCGACTGAGCAGTACTTC
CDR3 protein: CASSQRAGATEQYF

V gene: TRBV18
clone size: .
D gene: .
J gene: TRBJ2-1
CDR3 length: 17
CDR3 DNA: TGTGCCAGCTCACCAGAAACAGGGATAAGCTCCTACAATGAGCAGTTCTTC
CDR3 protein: CASSPETGISSYNEQFF

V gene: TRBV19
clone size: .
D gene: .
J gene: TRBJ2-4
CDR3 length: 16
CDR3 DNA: TGTGCCAGTAGTATGGGAGGGGGTAACACCCAAAACATTCAGTACTTC
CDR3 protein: CASSMGGGNTQNIQYF

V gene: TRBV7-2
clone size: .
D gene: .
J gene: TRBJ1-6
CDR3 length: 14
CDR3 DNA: TGTGCCAGCAGCAATAACAGGGATAATTCACCCCTCCACTTT
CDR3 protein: CASSNNRDNSPLHF

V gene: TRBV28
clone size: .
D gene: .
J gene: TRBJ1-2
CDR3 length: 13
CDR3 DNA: TGTGCCAGCAGCCGGAGCGAAGTCTATGGCTACACCTTC
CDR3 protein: CASSRSEVYGYTF

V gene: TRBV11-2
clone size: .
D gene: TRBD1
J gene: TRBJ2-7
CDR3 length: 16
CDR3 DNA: TGTGCCAGCAGCGGTAACAGGGGTGGGGGCTCCTACGAGCAGTACTTC
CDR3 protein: CASSGNRGGGSYEQYF

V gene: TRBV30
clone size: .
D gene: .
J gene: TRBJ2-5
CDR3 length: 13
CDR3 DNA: TGTGCCTGGAGTTACGGGTACCAAGAGACCCAGTACTTC
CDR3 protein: CAWSYGYQETQYF

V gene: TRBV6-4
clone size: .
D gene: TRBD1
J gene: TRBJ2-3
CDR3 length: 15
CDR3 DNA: TGTGCCAGCAGAAGCCGGGACAGAAGCACAGATACGCAGTATTTT
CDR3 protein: CASRSRDRSTDTQYF

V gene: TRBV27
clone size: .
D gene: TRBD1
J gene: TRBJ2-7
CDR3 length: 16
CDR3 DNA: TGTGCCAGCAGTTTATCCGGGACAGGGAACACCTACGAGCAGTACTTC
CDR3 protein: CASSLSGTGNTYEQYF

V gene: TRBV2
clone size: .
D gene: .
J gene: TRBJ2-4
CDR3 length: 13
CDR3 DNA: TGTGCCAGCAGTCGGGAGGCCAAAAACATTCAGTACTTC
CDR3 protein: CASSREAKNIQYF

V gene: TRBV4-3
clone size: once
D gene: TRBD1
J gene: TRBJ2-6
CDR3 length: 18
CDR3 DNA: TGCGCCAGCAGCCAAACGGACAGGGTAAATTCAGGGGCCAACGTCCTGACTTTC
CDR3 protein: CASSQTDRVNSGANVLTF

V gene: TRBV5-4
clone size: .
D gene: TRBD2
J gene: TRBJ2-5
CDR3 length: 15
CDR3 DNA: TGTGCCAGCAGCTTACTAGCGGAGCCACAAGAGACCCAGTACTTC
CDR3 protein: CASSLLAEPQETQYF

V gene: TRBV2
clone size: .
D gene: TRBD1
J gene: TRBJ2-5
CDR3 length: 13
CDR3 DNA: TGTGCCAGCTGGGGACAGGGACGAGAGACCCAGTACTTC
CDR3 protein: CASWGQGRETQYF

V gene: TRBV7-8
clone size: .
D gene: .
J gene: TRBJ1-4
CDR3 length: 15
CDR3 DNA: TGTGCCAGCAGCTTAGTAGGGGGACGAAATGAAAAACTGTTTTTT
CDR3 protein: CASSLVGGRNEKLFF

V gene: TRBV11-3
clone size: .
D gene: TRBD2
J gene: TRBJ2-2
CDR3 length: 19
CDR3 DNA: TGTGCCAGCAGCTTAGGATTGGGACTAGCGGTGACGAACACCGGGGAGCTGTTTTTT
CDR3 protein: CASSLGLGLAVTNTGELFF

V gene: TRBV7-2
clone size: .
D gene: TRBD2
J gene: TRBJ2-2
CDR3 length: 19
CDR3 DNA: TGTGCCAGCAGCTTAGTTCCGACTAGCGGGAGGAAGAACACCGGGGAGCTGTTTTTT
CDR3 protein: CASSLVPTSGRKNTGELFF

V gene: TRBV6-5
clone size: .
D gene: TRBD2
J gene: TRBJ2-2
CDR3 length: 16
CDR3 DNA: TGTGCCAGCAGTTACGGACTAGCGGGGAACACCGGGGAGCTGTTTTTT
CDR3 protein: CASSYGLAGNTGELFF

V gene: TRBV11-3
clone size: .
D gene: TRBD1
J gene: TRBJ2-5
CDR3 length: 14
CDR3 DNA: TGTGCCAGCAGCTTGGAGACAGGGCGAGAGACCCAGTACTTC
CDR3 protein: CASSLETGRETQYF

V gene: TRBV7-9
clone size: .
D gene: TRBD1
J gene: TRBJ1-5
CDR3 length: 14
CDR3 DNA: TGTGCCAGCAGCTCGACAGGGCTGGGACAGCCCCAGCATTTT
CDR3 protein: CASSSTGLGQPQHF

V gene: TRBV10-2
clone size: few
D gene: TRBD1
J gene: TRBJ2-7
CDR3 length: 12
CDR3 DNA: TGCGCCAGCAATCCAGGACAGGGCCGGGAGTACTTC
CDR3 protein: CASNPGQGREYF

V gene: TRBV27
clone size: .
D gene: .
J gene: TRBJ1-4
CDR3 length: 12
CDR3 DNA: TGTGCCAGCAGTTTATCTGGGAGGCAACTGTTTTTT
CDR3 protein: CASSLSGRQLFF

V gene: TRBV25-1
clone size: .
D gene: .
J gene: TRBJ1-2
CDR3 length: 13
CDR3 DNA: TGTGCCAGCAGTGAACGAAGGGGCAGAGGCTACACCTTC
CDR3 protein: CASSERRGRGYTF

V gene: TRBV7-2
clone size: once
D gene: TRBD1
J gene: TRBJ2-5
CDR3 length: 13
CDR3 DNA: TGTGCCAGCAGCTCGACAGGGCACGAGACCCAGTACTTC
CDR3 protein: CASSSTGHETQYF

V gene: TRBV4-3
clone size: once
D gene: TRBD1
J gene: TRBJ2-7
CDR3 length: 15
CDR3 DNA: TGCGCCAGCAGCCGGTACCGGGACAGGGGCTACGAGCAGTACTTC
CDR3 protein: CASSRYRDRGYEQYF